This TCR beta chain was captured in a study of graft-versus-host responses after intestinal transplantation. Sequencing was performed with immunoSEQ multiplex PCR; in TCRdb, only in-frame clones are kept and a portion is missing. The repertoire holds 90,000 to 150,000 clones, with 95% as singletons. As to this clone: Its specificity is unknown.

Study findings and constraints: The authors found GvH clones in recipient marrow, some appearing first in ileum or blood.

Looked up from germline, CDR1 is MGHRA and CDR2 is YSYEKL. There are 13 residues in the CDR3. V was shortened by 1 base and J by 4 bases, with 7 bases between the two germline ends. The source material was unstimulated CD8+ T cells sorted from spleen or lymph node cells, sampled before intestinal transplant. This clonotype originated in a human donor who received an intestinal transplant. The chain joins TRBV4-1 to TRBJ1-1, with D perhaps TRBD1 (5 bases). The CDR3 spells CASSQGQGTEAFF. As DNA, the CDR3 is TGCGCCAGCAGCCAAGGCCAGGGCACTGAAGCTTTCTTT.